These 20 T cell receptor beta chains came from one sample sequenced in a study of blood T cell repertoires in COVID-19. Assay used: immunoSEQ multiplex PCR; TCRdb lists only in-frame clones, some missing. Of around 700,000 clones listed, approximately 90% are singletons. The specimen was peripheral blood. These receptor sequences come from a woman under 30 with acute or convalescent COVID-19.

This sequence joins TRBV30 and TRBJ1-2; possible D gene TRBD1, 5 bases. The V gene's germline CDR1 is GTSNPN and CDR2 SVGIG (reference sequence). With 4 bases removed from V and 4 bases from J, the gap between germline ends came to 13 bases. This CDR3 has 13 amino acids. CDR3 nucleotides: TGTGCCTGGAAAAGGGACTCCACCTATGGCTACACCTTC. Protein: CAWKRDSTYGYTF.

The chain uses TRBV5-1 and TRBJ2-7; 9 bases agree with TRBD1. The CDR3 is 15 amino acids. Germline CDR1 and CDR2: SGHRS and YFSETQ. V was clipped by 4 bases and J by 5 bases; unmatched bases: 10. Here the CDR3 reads CASSPRDRVINEQYF. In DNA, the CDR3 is TGCGCCAGCAGCCCCCGGGACAGGGTAATTAACGAGCAGTACTTC.

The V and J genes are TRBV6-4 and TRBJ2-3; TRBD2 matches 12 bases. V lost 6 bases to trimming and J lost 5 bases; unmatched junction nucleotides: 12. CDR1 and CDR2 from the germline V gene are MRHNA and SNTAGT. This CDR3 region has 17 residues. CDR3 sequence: CASSPSPSGGAGDTQYF. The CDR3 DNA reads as TGTGCCAGCAGCCCCTCCCCTAGCGGGGGGGCGGGAGATACGCAGTATTTT.

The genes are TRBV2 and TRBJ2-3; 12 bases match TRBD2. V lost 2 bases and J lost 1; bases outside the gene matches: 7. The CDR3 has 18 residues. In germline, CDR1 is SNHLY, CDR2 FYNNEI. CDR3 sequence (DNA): TGTGCCAGCAGTGAAATGCTAGCGGGGGGGAAGCGCACAGATACGCAGTATTTT. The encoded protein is CASSEMLAGGKRTDTQYF.

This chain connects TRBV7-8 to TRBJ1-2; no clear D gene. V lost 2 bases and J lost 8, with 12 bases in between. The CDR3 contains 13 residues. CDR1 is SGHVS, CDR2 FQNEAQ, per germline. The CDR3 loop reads CASSLYALEGYTF. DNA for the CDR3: TGTGCCAGCAGCTTATATGCTTTAGAGGGCTACACCTTC.

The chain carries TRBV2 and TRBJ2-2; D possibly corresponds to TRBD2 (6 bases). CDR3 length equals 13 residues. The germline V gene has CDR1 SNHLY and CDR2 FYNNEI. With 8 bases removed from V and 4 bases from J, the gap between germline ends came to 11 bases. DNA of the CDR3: TGTGCCAGCCGGGGGTTGGCCACCGGGGAGCTGTTTTTT. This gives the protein CASRGLATGELFF.

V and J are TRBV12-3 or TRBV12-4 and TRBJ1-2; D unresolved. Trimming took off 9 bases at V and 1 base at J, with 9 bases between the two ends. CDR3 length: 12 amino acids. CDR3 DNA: TGTGCCAGTGGTGCGTTTAACTATGGCTACACCTTC. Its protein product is CASGAFNYGYTF.

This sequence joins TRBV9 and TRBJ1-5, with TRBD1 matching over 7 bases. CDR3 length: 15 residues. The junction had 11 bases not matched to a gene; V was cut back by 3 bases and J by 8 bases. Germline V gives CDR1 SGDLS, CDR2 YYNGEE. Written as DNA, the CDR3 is TGTGCCAGCAGCGCCCGACAGGGCCCAAGCGAGCCCCAGCATTTT. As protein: CASSARQGPSEPQHF. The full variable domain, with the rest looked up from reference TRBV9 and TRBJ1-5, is DSGVTQTPKHLITATGQRVTLRCSPRSGDLSVYWYQQSLDQGLQFLIQYYNGEERAKGNILERFSAQQFPDLHSELNLSSLELGDSALYFCASSARQGPSEPQHFGDGTRLSIL.

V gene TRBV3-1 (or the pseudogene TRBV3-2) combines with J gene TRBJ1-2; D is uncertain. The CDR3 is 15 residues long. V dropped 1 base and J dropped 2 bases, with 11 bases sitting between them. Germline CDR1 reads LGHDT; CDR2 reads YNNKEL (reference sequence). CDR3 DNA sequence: TGTGCCAGCAGCCAAGGGCAGCTAGAGAACTATGGCTACACCTTC. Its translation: CASSQGQLENYGYTF.

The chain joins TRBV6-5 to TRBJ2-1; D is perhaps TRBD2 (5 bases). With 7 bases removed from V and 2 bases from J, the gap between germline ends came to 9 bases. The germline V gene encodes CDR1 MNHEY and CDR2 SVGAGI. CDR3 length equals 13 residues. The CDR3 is CASTGVPYNEQFF. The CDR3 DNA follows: TGTGCCAGCACCGGGGTCCCCTACAATGAGCAGTTCTTC.

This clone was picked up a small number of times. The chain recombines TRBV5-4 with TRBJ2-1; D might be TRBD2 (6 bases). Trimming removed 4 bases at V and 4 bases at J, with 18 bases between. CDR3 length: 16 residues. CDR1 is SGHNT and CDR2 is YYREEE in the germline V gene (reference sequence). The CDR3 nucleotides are TGTGCCAGCAGCCGCTGGGCGGGGCAGCAGTACAATGAGCAGTTCTTC. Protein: CASSRWAGQQYNEQFF.

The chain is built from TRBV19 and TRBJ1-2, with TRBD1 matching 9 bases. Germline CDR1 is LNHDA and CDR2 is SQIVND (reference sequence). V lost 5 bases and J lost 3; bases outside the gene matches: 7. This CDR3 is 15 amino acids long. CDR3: CASSETGGPYYGYTF. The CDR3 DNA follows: TGTGCCAGTAGTGAAACAGGGGGCCCATACTATGGCTACACCTTC.

CDR3 DNA: TGTGCCAGCACCAGGGGTGGAAATGAAAAACTGTTTTTT. Translating it yields CASTRGGNEKLFF. This sequence joins TRBV6-5 and TRBJ1-4; the D gene is possibly TRBD1 (6 bases). There are 13 residues in the CDR3. Trimming took off 7 bases at V and 5 bases at J, with 11 bases between the two ends. Germline V gives CDR1 MNHEY, CDR2 SVGAGI.

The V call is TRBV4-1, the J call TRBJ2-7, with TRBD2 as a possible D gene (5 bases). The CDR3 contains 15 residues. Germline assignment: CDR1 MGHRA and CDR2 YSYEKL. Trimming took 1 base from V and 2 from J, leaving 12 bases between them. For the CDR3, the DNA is TGCGCCAGCAGCCAAGTCCCCCCGGGGACCTACGAGCAGTACTTC. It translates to CASSQVPPGTYEQYF.

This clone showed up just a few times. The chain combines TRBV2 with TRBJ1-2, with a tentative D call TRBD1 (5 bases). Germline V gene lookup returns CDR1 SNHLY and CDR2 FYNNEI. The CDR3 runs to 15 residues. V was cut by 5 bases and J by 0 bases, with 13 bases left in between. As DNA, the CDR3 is TGTGCCAGCAGTCAAGGGACTGAAGCTAACTATGGCTACACCTTC. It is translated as CASSQGTEANYGYTF.

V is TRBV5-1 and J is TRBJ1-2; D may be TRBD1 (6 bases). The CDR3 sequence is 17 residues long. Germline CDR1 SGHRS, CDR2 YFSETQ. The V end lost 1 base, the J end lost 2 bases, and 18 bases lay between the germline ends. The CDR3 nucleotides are TGCGCCAGCAGCTTGCAAGGGACACGAATCAACAACTATGGCTACACCTTC. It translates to CASSLQGTRINNYGYTF. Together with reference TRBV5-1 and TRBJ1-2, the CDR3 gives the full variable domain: KAGVTQTPRYLIKTRGQQVTLSCSPISGHRSVSWYQQTPGQGLQFLFEYFSETQRNKGNFPGRFSGRQFSNSRSEMNVSTLELGDSALYLCASSLQGTRINNYGYTFGSGTRLTVV.

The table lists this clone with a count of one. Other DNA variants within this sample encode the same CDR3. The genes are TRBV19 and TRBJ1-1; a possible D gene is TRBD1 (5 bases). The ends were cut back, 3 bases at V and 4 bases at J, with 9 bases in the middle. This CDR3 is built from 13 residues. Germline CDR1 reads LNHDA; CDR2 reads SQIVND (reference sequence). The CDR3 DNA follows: TGTGCCAGTAGTATTCTGGGGGGCACTGAAGCTTTCTTT. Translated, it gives CASSILGGTEAFF.

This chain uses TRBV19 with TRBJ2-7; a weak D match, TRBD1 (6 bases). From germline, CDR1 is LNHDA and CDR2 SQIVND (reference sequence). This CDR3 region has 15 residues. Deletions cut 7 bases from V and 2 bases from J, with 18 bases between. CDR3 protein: CASTPGRGRTYEQYF. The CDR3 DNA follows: TGTGCCAGTACCCCAGGCAGGGGAAGGACCTACGAGCAGTACTTC. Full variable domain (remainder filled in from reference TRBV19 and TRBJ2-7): DGGITQSPKYLFRKEGQNVTLSCEQNLNHDAMYWYRQDPGQGLRLIYYSQIVNDFQKGDIAEGYSVSREKKESFPLTVTSAQKNPTAFYLCASTPGRGRTYEQYFGPGTRLTVT.

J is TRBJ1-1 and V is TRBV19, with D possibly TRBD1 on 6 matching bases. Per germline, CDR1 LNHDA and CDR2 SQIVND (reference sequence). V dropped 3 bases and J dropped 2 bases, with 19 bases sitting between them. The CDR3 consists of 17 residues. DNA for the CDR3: TGTGCCAGTAGTATTAGTTACAGGGTCGGGTACAACACTGAAGCTTTCTTT. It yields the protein CASSISYRVGYNTEAFF. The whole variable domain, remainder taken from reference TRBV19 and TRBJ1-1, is DGGITQSPKYLFRKEGQNVTLSCEQNLNHDAMYWYRQDPGQGLRLIYYSQIVNDFQKGDIAEGYSVSREKKESFPLTVTSAQKNPTAFYLCASSISYRVGYNTEAFFGQGTRLTVV.

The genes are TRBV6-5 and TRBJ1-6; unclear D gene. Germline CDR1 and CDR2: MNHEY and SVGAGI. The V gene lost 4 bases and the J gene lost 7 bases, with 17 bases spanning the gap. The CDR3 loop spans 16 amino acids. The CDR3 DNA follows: TGTGCCAGCAGTTCTATTCCGGCGGGCGGGAATTCACCCCTCCACTTT. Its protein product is CASSSIPAGGNSPLHF.